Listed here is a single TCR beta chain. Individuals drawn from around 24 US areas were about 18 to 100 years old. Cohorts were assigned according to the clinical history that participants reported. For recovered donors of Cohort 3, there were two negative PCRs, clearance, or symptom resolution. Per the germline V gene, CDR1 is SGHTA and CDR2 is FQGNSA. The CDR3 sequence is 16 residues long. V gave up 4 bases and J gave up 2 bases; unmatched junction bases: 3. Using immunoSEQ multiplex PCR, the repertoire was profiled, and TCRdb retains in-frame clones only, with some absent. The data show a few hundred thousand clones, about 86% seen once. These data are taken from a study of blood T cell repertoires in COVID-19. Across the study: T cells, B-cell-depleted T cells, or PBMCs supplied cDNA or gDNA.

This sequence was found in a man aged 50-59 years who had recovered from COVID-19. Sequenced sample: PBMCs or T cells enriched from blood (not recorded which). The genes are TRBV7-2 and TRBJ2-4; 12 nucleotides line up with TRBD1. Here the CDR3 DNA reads TGTGCCAGCAGCTCGGGACAGGGGGCGACCAAAAACATTCAGTACTTC. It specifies CASSSGQGATKNIQYF.